The TCR beta chain described here comes from a study of graft-versus-host responses after intestinal transplantation. In the study overall: Recipients had multivisceral, liver-intestinal, or isolated intestinal transplants.

Using immunoSEQ multiplex PCR, the repertoire was profiled, and TCRdb retains in-frame clones only, with some absent. The sample has about 97,000 clones, roughly 91% seen once. As regards this clone: The antigen remains undetermined.

CDR3 length equals 15 residues. The junction had 2 bases not matched to a gene; V was cut back by 0 bases and J by 6 bases. Germline V gene sequence: CDR1 SGDLS, CDR2 YYNGEE. This chain uses TRBV9 with TRBJ2-7; 14 bases fit TRBD2. The receptor was derived from a human donor who was the organ donor for an intestinal transplant. This material consisted of unstimulated CD4+ T cells sorted from spleen or lymph node cells, taken before transplant. The DNA of the CDR3 is TGTGCCAGCAGCGTAGGGGGACTAGCGGGGGTCGAGCAGTACTTC. Protein product: CASSVGGLAGVEQYF.